This TCR beta chain was captured by sequencing in a study of blood T cell repertoires in COVID-19. Participants classified as exposed had met a COVID-19 case within 2 weeks before study entry. In the study's own analysis: Amplified reference gene primers provided the basis for estimating nucleated cell counts. Using immunoSEQ multiplex PCR, the repertoire was profiled, and TCRdb retains in-frame clones only, with some absent. V, J and clone size are those of that table, while D and trimming were read from the DNA. The sample contains about 250,000 clones, around four fifths of which appear only once. The CDR3 runs 14 residues. CDR1 and CDR2 from the germline V gene are KGHSH and LQKENI. With V trimmed by 4 bases and J by 1 base, 3 bases remained unmatched.

This chain uses TRBV18 with TRBJ1-1; TRBD1 aligns across 7 bases. The sequence derives from a woman in her forties who had been exposed to COVID-19. The sequencing input was PBMCs or T cells enriched from blood (not recorded which). The CDR3 loop reads CASSRTGPNTEAFF. The CDR3 nucleotides read TGTGCCAGCTCACGGACAGGACCGAACACTGAAGCTTTCTTT.